These 23 T cell receptor beta chains were sequenced from one sample in a study of T cell repertoires in cytomegalovirus infection. Their recognized antigens are unknown. TCRdb ran MiXCR on the reads and lists one entry per CDR3 protein. Altogether 310,000 or so distinct CDR3 sequences are present, about 25% being singletons, with the ten largest covering more than 10%. The material was cultured PBMCs, obtained from culture after CMV antigen stimulation. These receptors all stem from a human donor in good health (CMV status not recorded). Some clones in this sample may be carry-over from other donors' samples.

The V gene is TRBV7-8, the J gene TRBJ2-1; 8 nucleotides match TRBD2. CDR3 length: 15 amino acids. Looked up from germline, CDR1 is SGHVS and CDR2 is FQNEAQ. The V gene end was trimmed by 5 bases and the J gene end by 7 bases; junction bases not matched to a gene: 10. The CDR3 sequence is CASSRFAGGKNEQFF. As DNA, the CDR3 is TGTGCCAGCAGCCGTTTCGCGGGAGGCAAGAATGAGCAGTTCTTC.

This clonotype appeared many times. The V call is TRBV7-2, the J call TRBJ2-1; D not resolved. Trimming cost V 5 bases and J 8 bases, with 7 bases left between them. Germline V lookup: CDR1 SGHTA, CDR2 FQGNSA. This CDR3 region has 11 residues. CDR3 loop: CASSRRDEQFF. CDR3 nucleotides: TGTGCCAGCAGCCGAAGGGATGAGCAGTTCTTC.

This clonotype was observed a few times. This chain joins TRBV24-1 and TRBJ2-1; TRBD2 matches at 7 bases. Looked up from germline, CDR1 is KGHDR and CDR2 is SFDVKD. This CDR3 region has 16 residues. Trimming at V came to 4 bases and at J to 1 base, leaving 6 bases not matched to a gene. In nucleotides, the CDR3 is TGTGCCACCAGTGAAGCACTAGCGACTTCCTACAATGAGCAGTTCTTC. It yields the protein CATSEALATSYNEQFF.

This clonotype was seen at least ten times. The chain employs TRBV7-6 and TRBJ2-3; 9 bases agree with TRBD2. The CDR3 extends over 18 amino acids. The J segment lost 0 bases and the V segment lost 2 bases, leaving 9 bases of the junction unmatched. CDR1 and CDR2 from the germline V gene are SGHVS and FNYEAQ. In nucleotides, the CDR3 is TGTGCCAGCAGCTTACCGCGGGAGGGCCTTACTAGCACAGATACGCAGTATTTT. Translating it yields CASSLPREGLTSTDTQYF.

The chain links TRBV24-1 to TRBJ2-3; 10 bases align to TRBD2. There are 17 residues in the CDR3. Trimming at V came to 0 bases and at J to 4 bases, leaving 6 bases not matched to a gene. Looked up from germline, CDR1 is KGHDR and CDR2 is SFDVKD. DNA for the CDR3: TGTGCCACCAGTGATTTGATGGCTAGCGGGAGCCCAGATACGCAGTATTTT. This sequence encodes CATSDLMASGSPDTQYF.

V gene TRBV20-1 combines with J gene TRBJ2-6, with TRBD2 as a possible D gene (6 bases). Trimming took 3 bases from V and 5 from J, leaving 23 bases between them. Germline-derived CDR1 and CDR2 are DFQATT and SNEGSKA (reference sequence). CDR3 length equals 18 residues. CDR3 nucleotide sequence: TGCAGTGCTAGGATAAAGACTAGTGGGTATACCTGGGCCAACGTCCTGACTTTC. Translating it yields CSARIKTSGYTWANVLTF.

The DNA of the CDR3 is TGTGCCAGCAGCTCCCCCGACAGCTACACCATATATTTT. It translates to CASSSPDSYTIYF. The chain has TRBV7-6 and TRBJ1-3, with D possibly matching TRBD1 (5 bases). The CDR3 runs 13 residues. Germline CDR1 is SGHVS and CDR2 is FNYEAQ. V dropped 4 bases and J dropped 8 bases, with 12 bases sitting between them.

The chain uses TRBV7-2 and TRBJ2-7; 12 nucleotides agree with TRBD1. Looked up from germline, CDR1 is SGHTA and CDR2 is FQGNSA. The CDR3 runs to 15 residues. J lost 4 bases, V lost 5 bases, and 6 bases had no gene match. The chain's CDR3 is CASSKPGQGAYEQYF. As DNA, the CDR3 is TGTGCCAGCAGCAAACCGGGACAGGGGGCTTACGAGCAGTACTTC.

J is TRBJ2-5 and V is TRBV19, with D perhaps TRBD2 (6 bases). Trimming left V 3 bases short and J 5 bases short, with 10 bases between. Germline assignment: CDR1 LNHDA and CDR2 SQIVND (reference sequence). This CDR3 region has 13 residues. The CDR3 bases are TGTGCCAGTAGTATTCGGGGGAGGGAGACCCAGTACTTC. Its translation is CASSIRGRETQYF.

This clonotype was detected once. The genes are TRBV6-2 or TRBV6-3 and TRBJ2-1; a weak D match, TRBD1 (6 bases). The CDR3 extends over 16 amino acids. Germline values: CDR1 MNHEY, CDR2 SVGEGT. Trimming shortened V by 0 bases and J by 5 bases, and 14 bases separated the two germline ends. The CDR3 loop reads CASSYSLRQVHNEQFF. The DNA of the CDR3 is TGTGCCAGCAGTTACTCCCTTAGACAGGTACACAATGAGCAGTTCTTC.

This clonotype has at least ten counts. The chain is built from TRBV7-2 and TRBJ2-2; perhaps TRBD1 as D (5 bases). V was clipped by 5 bases and J by 6 bases, with 16 bases between them. The V gene's germline CDR1 is SGHTA and CDR2 FQGNSA. This CDR3 has 15 residues. The CDR3 sequence is CASSPRSRVAGELFF. For the CDR3, the DNA is TGTGCCAGCAGCCCACGGTCCAGGGTGGCCGGGGAGCTGTTTTTT.

This clonotype was recorded many times. The chain is built from TRBV7-2 and TRBJ1-6; D is perhaps TRBD1 (6 bases). The germline V gene has CDR1 SGHTA and CDR2 FQGNSA. CDR3 length: 15 residues. Deletions cut 0 bases from V and 7 bases from J, with 10 bases between. The CDR3: CASSLARTENSPLHF. DNA of the CDR3: TGTGCCAGCAGCTTAGCCCGGACAGAGAATTCACCCCTCCACTTT.

The V call is TRBV19, the J call TRBJ2-1; 9 nucleotides align to TRBD1. The junction had 13 bases not matched to a gene; V was cut back by 5 bases and J by 8 bases. CDR3 length equals 16 residues. Germline V gene data show CDR1 as LNHDA and CDR2 as SQIVND (reference sequence). The DNA for the CDR3 is TGTGCCAGTAGTCCTCCCGGGACAGGGAAATTCGATGAGCAGTTCTTC. As protein: CASSPPGTGKFDEQFF.

The gene calls are TRBV12-3 or TRBV12-4 and TRBJ2-2, with 8 bases aligning to TRBD1. This CDR3 comprises 16 residues. J gave up 6 bases and V 6 bases, and 12 bases lay outside the gene matches. The CDR3 protein is CASSSRQGFRAGELFF. Written as DNA, the CDR3 is TGTGCCAGCAGCTCCCGACAGGGGTTTCGAGCCGGGGAGCTGTTTTTT.

This clonotype was counted between two and nine times. The chain has TRBV7-9 and TRBJ1-2, with D possibly TRBD1 on 5 matching bases. Trimming cost V 4 bases and J 2 bases, with 14 bases left between them. This CDR3 region has 15 residues. From germline, CDR1 is SEHNR and CDR2 FQNEAQ (reference sequence). CDR3 protein: CASSSPVGENYGYTF. As DNA, the CDR3 is TGTGCCAGCAGCTCGCCGGTGGGGGAAAACTATGGCTACACCTTC.

This clonotype occurred many times. The V and J genes are TRBV7-8 and TRBJ2-7, with 12 bases aligning to TRBD2. Germline assignment: CDR1 SGHVS and CDR2 FQNEAQ. With 1 base clipped from V and 12 bases from J, the junction kept 7 bases outside the gene matches. The CDR3 spans 14 residues. CDR3 sequence (DNA): TGTGCCAGCAGCTTAGAGGCTAGCGGGAGGGCCCGGTACTTC. This gives the protein CASSLEASGRARYF.

This chain connects TRBV20-1 to TRBJ2-3, with D unclear. Germline CDR1 is DFQATT and CDR2 is SNEGSKA (reference sequence). The CDR3 totals 13 residues. The V end lost 5 bases, the J end lost 2 bases, and 11 bases lay between the germline ends. The CDR3 sequence: CSAPSDITDTQYF. In nucleotides, the CDR3 is TGCAGTGCTCCTTCGGATATCACAGATACGCAGTATTTT.

This clonotype appeared a single time. The junction and the germline gene differ at one end; a read error may be behind it. The genes are TRBV20-1 and TRBJ2-3, with 8 positions matching TRBD2. Germline V gene lookup returns CDR1 DFQATT and CDR2 SNEGSKA (reference sequence). The CDR3 has 15 residues. CDR3 sequence: CSASPFSGNTDMQYF. The CDR3 region has the DNA TGCAGTGCTTCCCCCTTTAGCGGGAACACAGATATGCAGTATTTT.

V gene TRBV5-1 combines with J gene TRBJ1-4; D remains ambiguous. Germline CDR1 SGHRS, CDR2 YFSETQ. The CDR3 contains 15 residues. Deletions cut 1 base from V and 6 bases from J, with 13 bases between. The CDR3 DNA reads TGCGCCAGCAGCTTGAGGTCACAAGGCGATGAAAAACTGTTTTTT. Its translation is CASSLRSQGDEKLFF.

This clonotype came up a few times. The gene calls are TRBV6-1 and TRBJ2-1; 10 bases agree with TRBD2. The CDR3 consists of 15 residues. J lost 6 bases, V lost 5 bases, and 7 bases had no gene match. The germline gives CDR1 MNHNS, CDR2 SASEGT. The CDR3 DNA reads as TGTGCCAGCAGTCGAAGGAGCGGGGGGGGCAATGAGCAGTTCTTC. As protein: CASSRRSGGGNEQFF.

This clonotype was counted only a few times. The V call is TRBV6-1, the J call TRBJ2-3; no firm D call. CDR3 length: 13 residues. Germline CDR1 is MNHNS and CDR2 is SASEGT. V was shortened by 6 bases and J by 2 bases, with 9 bases between the two germline ends. The CDR3: CASRDSYTDTQYF. CDR3 DNA sequence: TGTGCCAGCAGAGACTCGTACACAGATACGCAGTATTTT.

At least ten counts were recorded for this clonotype. The CDR3 coding sequence is TGCGCCAGCAGCCAAGTGCCAGAAAACACTGAAGCTTTCTTT. Translated: CASSQVPENTEAFF. This chain links TRBV4-1 with TRBJ1-1; D gene ambiguous. Per germline, CDR1 MGHRA and CDR2 YSYEKL. The CDR3 has 14 residues. V lost 1 base to trimming and J lost 2 bases, with 8 bases between them.

V gene TRBV12-3 or TRBV12-4 combines with J gene TRBJ2-5; 7 bases align to TRBD2. V was clipped by 1 base and J by 5 bases; unmatched bases: 4. The CDR3 spans 14 residues. CDR3 nucleotide sequence: TGTGCCAGCAGTTTAGGCGGGAGATGGGAGACCCAGTACTTC. Amino acids: CASSLGGRWETQYF.